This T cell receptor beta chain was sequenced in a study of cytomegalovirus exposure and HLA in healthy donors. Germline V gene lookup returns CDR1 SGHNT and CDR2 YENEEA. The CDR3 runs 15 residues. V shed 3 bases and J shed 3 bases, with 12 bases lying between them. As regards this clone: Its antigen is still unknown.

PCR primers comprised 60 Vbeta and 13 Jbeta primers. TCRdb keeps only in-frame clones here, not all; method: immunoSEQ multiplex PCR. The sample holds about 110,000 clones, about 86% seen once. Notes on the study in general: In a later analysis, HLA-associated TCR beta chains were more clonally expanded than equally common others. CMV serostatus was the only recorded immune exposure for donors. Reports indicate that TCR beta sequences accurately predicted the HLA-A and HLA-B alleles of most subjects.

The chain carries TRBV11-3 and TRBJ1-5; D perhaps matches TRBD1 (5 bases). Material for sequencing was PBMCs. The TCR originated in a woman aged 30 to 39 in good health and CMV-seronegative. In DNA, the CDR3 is TGTGCCAGCAGCTTGGGGGGGTACGACAATCAGCCCCAGCATTTT. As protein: CASSLGGYDNQPQHF.